This T cell receptor beta chain was retrieved from a study of glioma-infiltrating T cells. In germline, CDR1 is MNHNS, CDR2 SASEGT. This CDR3 is built from 14 residues. The iRepertoire nested amplicon-rescue multiplex PCR amplified TCR alpha and beta CDR3s from RNA. MiXCR was run by TCRdb on the multiplex PCR reads, yielding one entry per CDR3 protein. The repertoire has about 3,600 distinct CDR3 sequences, roughly a third of them found once; the top ten carry 26%. Remarks on this clonotype: This CDR3 is missing its conserved last phenylalanine or tryptophan, likely due to a read error.

Material for sequencing was glioma tissue, nonneoplastic brain tissue, or PBMCs (not recorded which). The chain combines TRBV6-1 with TRBJ2-1, with 8 bases fitting TRBD1. This clonotype originated in a human donor with low-grade glioma or glioblastoma, undergoing nonglioma brain surgery, or in good health (not recorded which). CDR3: CANGQGQSYNDQFL. DNA of the CDR3: TGTGCCAACGGACAGGGTCAGTCCTACAATGATCAGTTCCTC.